This TCR beta chain was sequenced for a study of T-cell memory formation after mild COVID-19. Study-wide background: Among the donors, TCR clusters were largely specific to each donor. Study-wide results and limits: Mainly in CM and EM were contracting CD4+ clones; CD8+ were in EMRA. Several responding clones turned up in pre-infection memory, indicating that cross-reactive memory may have taken part. Unconfirmed was the SARS-CoV-2 specificity of second-wave clones that peaked on day 37.

Germline V gives CDR1 DFQATT, CDR2 SNEGSKA (reference sequence). With 0 bases removed from V and 1 base from J, the gap between germline ends came to 19 bases. The CDR3 length is 18 residues. One entry per CDR3 protein results from TCRdb running MiXCR on the 5' RACE reads. The table shows roughly 620,000 distinct CDR3 sequences, with approximately 19% occurring only once. This clonotype has more than one count but fewer than ten. Antigen unknown. The genes are TRBV20-1 and TRBJ2-4; D uncertain. The material sequenced was PBMCs or a T cell subset sorted from them (not recorded which). This sequence originates from an adult woman who had mild COVID-19 (a few samples of this study predate the infection). Cell type and time point are not known. The CDR3 here is CSARDRTTSREAKNIQYF. For the CDR3, the DNA is TGCAGTGCTAGAGATCGAACGACAAGTCGAGAGGCCAAAAACATTCAGTACTTC.